This TCR beta chain was recorded in a study of OX40 agonist ivuxolimab in advanced cancers. Study-wide results and limits: The antigen specificity of the peripheral T cells (those that were expanded) was not determined.

A word on this clone: Antigen: not known.

The data were produced by immunoSEQ multiplex PCR, yet TCRdb's version contains in-frame clones alone and is incomplete. The profile covers some 57,000 clones, with roughly 80% appearing a single time and around 3.9% taken by the ten largest. V gave up 6 bases and J gave up 5 bases, with 10 bases separating them. From germline, CDR1 is SNHLY and CDR2 FYNNEI. This CDR3 contains 12 residues. This sequence was found in an adult with an advanced solid tumor such as melanoma, head and neck, liver or kidney cancer. The J gene is TRBJ1-1, the V gene TRBV2; D is undetermined. Here the sequenced sample was CD4+ or CD8+ T cells sorted from blood, taken in a trial of the OX40 agonist ivuxolimab. CDR3 sequence: CASRRWRTEAFF. The CDR3 bases are TGTGCCAGCAGGCGTTGGCGAACTGAAGCTTTCTTT.